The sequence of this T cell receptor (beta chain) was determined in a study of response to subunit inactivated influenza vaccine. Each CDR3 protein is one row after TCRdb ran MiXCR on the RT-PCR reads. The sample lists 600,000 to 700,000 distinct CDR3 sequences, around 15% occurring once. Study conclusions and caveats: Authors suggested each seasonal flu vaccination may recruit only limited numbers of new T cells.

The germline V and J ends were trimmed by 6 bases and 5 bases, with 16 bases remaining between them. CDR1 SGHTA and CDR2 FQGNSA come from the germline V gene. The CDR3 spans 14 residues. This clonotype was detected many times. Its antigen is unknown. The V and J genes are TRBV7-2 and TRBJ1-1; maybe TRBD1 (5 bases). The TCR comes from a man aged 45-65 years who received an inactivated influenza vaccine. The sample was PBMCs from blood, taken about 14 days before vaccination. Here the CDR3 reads CASSLQGGATEAFF. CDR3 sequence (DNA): TGTGCCAGCAGTCTCCAGGGAGGGGCGACTGAAGCTTTCTTT.